The 29 T cell receptor beta chains below come from one sample, sequenced in a study of cytomegalovirus exposure and HLA in healthy donors. The PCR made use of 60 Vbeta and 13 Jbeta primers. This table comes from immunoSEQ multiplex PCR, and its TCRdb copy is limited to in-frame clones, with some not included. The profile shows 150,000 or so clones, 76% of them singletons. Sequenced: PBMCs. The receptors come from a male donor in good health and CMV-seronegative.

This clone was seen just once. The chain has TRBV28 and TRBJ1-2; TRBD1 might be the D (6 bases). Trimming took 5 bases from V and 10 from J, leaving 20 bases between them. CDR1 is MDHEN, CDR2 SYDVKM, per germline. This CDR3 is built from 14 residues. The CDR3 loop is CASSTGTPTHDYTF. CDR3 nucleotides: TGTGCCAGCAGTACAGGGACACCTACTCATGACTACACCTTC.

The CDR3 DNA reads as TGCGCCAGCAGCCAAGATGGGCCCTCTGGGGCCAACGTCCTGACTTTC. As protein: CASSQDGPSGANVLTF. The chain couples TRBV4-3 to TRBJ2-6; D ambiguous. CDR3 length: 16 residues. Trimming removed 0 bases at V and 0 bases at J, with 6 bases between. Germline loops: CDR1 LGHNA, CDR2 YSLEER.

The rearrangement uses TRBV30 and TRBJ2-7, with 9 bases matching TRBD2. Germline CDR1 is GTSNPN and CDR2 is SVGIG (reference sequence). This CDR3 comprises 15 residues. Unmatched junction bases numbered 6, after V lost 0 bases and J lost 3 bases. The CDR3 bases are TGTGCCTGGAGTGTGCCGGGACTAGCAATCTACGAGCAGTACTTC. Its protein product is CAWSVPGLAIYEQYF.

The gene calls are TRBV13 and TRBJ1-2; D gene ambiguous. CDR1 is PRHDT, CDR2 FYEKMQ, per germline (reference sequence). Trimming cost V 0 bases and J 8 bases, with 19 bases left between them. The CDR3 extends over 16 amino acids. The CDR3 DNA reads as TGTGCCAGCAGCTTAGGTGGGGAAGGGAGGTCGGGCGGCTACACCTTC. This codes for CASSLGGEGRSGGYTF.

The V gene is TRBV5-1, the J gene TRBJ2-7; 9 bases are a match to TRBD1. CDR1 SGHRS and CDR2 YFSETQ come from the germline V gene. J was trimmed by 5 bases and V by 4 bases; bases with no gene match: 7. The CDR3 consists of 14 residues. The CDR3 nucleotides read TGCGCCAGCAGCCCACAGGGGGCGTCCAACGAGCAGTACTTC. This encodes CASSPQGASNEQYF. Supplemented by reference TRBV5-1 and TRBJ2-7, the full variable domain reads KAGVTQTPRYLIKTRGQQVTLSCSPISGHRSVSWYQQTPGQGLQFLFEYFSETQRNKGNFPGRFSGRQFSNSRSEMNVSTLELGDSALYLCASSPQGASNEQYFGPGTRLTVT.

This chain joins TRBV30 and TRBJ2-1, with 7 bases identical to TRBD2. Unmatched junction bases numbered 8, after V lost 2 bases and J lost 4 bases. The CDR3 sequence is 15 residues long. Looked up from germline, CDR1 is GTSNPN and CDR2 is SVGIG (reference sequence). CDR3 region: CAWSIGLAEYNEQFF. CDR3 sequence (DNA): TGTGCCTGGAGTATAGGGCTAGCGGAGTACAATGAGCAGTTCTTC.

This clone turned up a few times. The rearrangement joins TRBV18 to TRBJ2-7; a possible D gene is TRBD2 (6 bases). Between the trimmed V and J ends, which lost 2 bases and 3 bases, there was a span of 17 bases. The CDR3 runs to 16 residues. Germline values: CDR1 KGHSH, CDR2 LQKENI. This chain's CDR3 is CASSPGKTGVSYEQYF. CDR3 sequence (DNA): TGTGCCAGCTCACCAGGCAAGACGGGGGTCAGCTACGAGCAGTACTTC.

The CDR3 bases are TGTGCCAGCAGTTTAGGTGGCAGCAAAAACATTCAGTACTTC. This gives the protein CASSLGGSKNIQYF. The chain employs TRBV28 and TRBJ2-4; D gene uncertain. Trimming cost V 2 bases and J 3 bases, with 8 bases left between them. The CDR3 is made up of 14 amino acids. Per the germline V gene, CDR1 is MDHEN and CDR2 is SYDVKM. The whole variable domain, filled in from reference TRBV28 and TRBJ2-4, reads DVKVTQSSRYLVKRTGEKVFLECVQDMDHENMFWYRQDPGLGLRLIYFSYDVKMKEKGDIPEGYSVSREKKERFSLILESASTNQTSMYLCASSLGGSKNIQYFGAGTRLSVL.

The rearrangement uses TRBV16 and TRBJ2-7, with TRBD2 matching 9 bases. Unmatched junction bases numbered 10, after V lost 4 bases and J lost 3 bases. Looked up from germline, CDR1 is KGHSY and CDR2 is FQNENV. The CDR3 totals 16 residues. In nucleotides, the CDR3 is TGTGCCAGCAGCCCTTTAGCGGGAGCTGGGATCTACGAGCAGTACTTC. It specifies CASSPLAGAGIYEQYF.

This clone was counted a few times. The rearrangement links TRBV7-2 to TRBJ2-3; D may be TRBD1 (7 bases). CDR1 SGHTA and CDR2 FQGNSA come from the germline V gene. The CDR3 runs to 16 residues. V was pared by 8 bases and J by 2 bases, with 20 bases between. The CDR3 DNA sequence: TGTGCCAGCTTACCCACAGGGGCGGGGATCACAGATACGCAGTATTTT. This codes for CASLPTGAGITDTQYF.

V and J are TRBV7-2 and TRBJ1-3; no definite D call. The germline V gene has CDR1 SGHTA and CDR2 FQGNSA. There are 15 residues in the CDR3. The V gene lost 1 base and the J gene lost 2 bases, with 9 bases spanning the gap. The CDR3 reads CASSLGRSPGNTIYF. CDR3 sequence (DNA): TGTGCCAGCAGCTTAGGCAGGTCCCCTGGAAACACCATATATTTT.

With regard to this clone: Different DNA sequences within this sample yield the same CDR3. This chain connects TRBV7-2 to TRBJ2-5, with D possibly TRBD2 on 7 matching bases. Germline assignment: CDR1 SGHTA and CDR2 FQGNSA. Trimming removed 0 bases from V and 4 bases from J, with 9 bases in between. CDR3 length: 14 residues. The CDR3 region is CASSLAAGAETQYF. The DNA for the CDR3 is TGTGCCAGCAGCTTAGCCGCGGGGGCAGAGACCCAGTACTTC.

This clone was seen only a few times. This CDR3 is CASSALQGGNQPQHF. The DNA for the CDR3 is TGTGCCAGCAGTGCACTACAGGGGGGCAATCAGCCCCAGCATTTT. The chain recombines TRBV28 with TRBJ1-5, with 8 positions matching TRBD1. Germline lookup yields CDR1 MDHEN and CDR2 SYDVKM. The CDR3 has 15 residues. J gave up 2 bases and V 5 bases, and 5 bases lay outside the gene matches.

The chain couples TRBV6-1 to TRBJ2-1, with 8 bases that match TRBD2. Germline CDR1 reads MNHNS; CDR2 reads SASEGT. The CDR3 is 14 residues long. V shed 8 bases and J 2 bases; nucleotides not matched to a gene: 5. The chain's CDR3 is CASRIGGAYNEQFF. CDR3 nucleotide sequence: TGTGCCAGCCGGATCGGGGGGGCCTACAATGAGCAGTTCTTC.

The J gene is TRBJ2-3, the V gene TRBV9; 11 bases are shared with TRBD2. CDR1 SGDLS and CDR2 YYNGEE come from the germline V gene. J lost 3 bases, V lost 0 bases, and 9 bases had no gene match. This CDR3 spans 18 amino acids. The CDR3 sequence: CASSVEISGGGRTDTQYF. The CDR3 DNA reads as TGTGCCAGCAGCGTAGAGATTAGCGGGGGGGGAAGGACAGATACGCAGTATTTT. The variable domain in full, with the rest retrieved from reference TRBV9 and TRBJ2-3, is DSGVTQTPKHLITATGQRVTLRCSPRSGDLSVYWYQQSLDQGLQFLIQYYNGEERAKGNILERFSAQQFPDLHSELNLSSLELGDSALYFCASSVEISGGGRTDTQYFGPGTRLTVL.

J is TRBJ1-4 and V is TRBV7-9, with TRBD1 as a possible D gene (5 bases). CDR1 is SEHNR, CDR2 FQNEAQ, per germline (reference sequence). V lost 2 bases and J 3 bases, leaving 16 bases between the germline ends. The CDR3 consists of 17 residues. The CDR3 DNA follows: TGTGCCAGCAGCTTAAGAAGGTCGGGGGGTCCTAATGAAAAACTGTTTTTT. It specifies CASSLRRSGGPNEKLFF. Looking up the rest from reference TRBV7-9 and TRBJ1-4 gives the full variable domain: DTGVSQNPRHKITKRGQNVTFRCDPISEHNRLYWYRQTLGQGPEFLTYFQNEAQLEKSRLLSDRFSAERPKGSFSTLEIQRTEQGDSAMYLCASSLRRSGGPNEKLFFGSGTQLSVL.

The rearrangement uses TRBV2 and TRBJ2-2, with TRBD2 as a possible D gene (5 bases). The length of the CDR3 is 15 residues. V lost 1 base and J 1 base, leaving 7 bases between the germline ends. Germline CDR1 SNHLY, CDR2 FYNNEI. The CDR3 region has the DNA TGTGCCAGCAGTGAAGGGGAGCTGAACACCGGGGAGCTGTTTTTT. This translates into CASSEGELNTGELFF.

The J gene is TRBJ2-5, the V gene TRBV9, with D possibly TRBD2 on 5 matching bases. Trimming cost V 4 bases and J 2 bases, with 18 bases left between them. The CDR3 is 16 residues long. In germline, CDR1 is SGDLS, CDR2 YYNGEE. CDR3 protein: CASSPKVKQRQETQYF. The CDR3 region has the DNA TGTGCCAGCAGCCCGAAGGTTAAACAGCGGCAAGAGACCCAGTACTTC.

V gene TRBV5-6 combines with J gene TRBJ2-3; maybe TRBD2 (6 bases). V gave up 1 base and J gave up 0 bases, with 9 bases separating them. The CDR3 is 15 residues long. Germline-derived CDR1 and CDR2 are SGHDT and YYEEEE. The chain's CDR3 is CASSLREDSTDTQYF. The CDR3 DNA follows: TGTGCCAGCAGCTTGAGGGAGGATAGCACAGATACGCAGTATTTT.

CDR3 sequence: CASSLSYAVTGDSGANVLTF. The CDR3 DNA is TGTGCCAGCAGTTTATCGTATGCAGTGACAGGGGACTCTGGGGCCAACGTCCTGACTTTC. The rearrangement uses TRBV27 and TRBJ2-6; 8 nucleotides align to TRBD1. Germline V gene sequence: CDR1 MNHEY, CDR2 SMNVEV (reference sequence). The CDR3 contains 20 residues. With V trimmed by 0 bases and J by 0 bases, 10 bases remained unmatched.

This chain uses TRBV19 with TRBJ2-7; possible D gene TRBD1, 6 bases. V lost 5 bases, J lost 0 bases, and 14 bases lay in between. CDR3 size: 15 residues. Looked up from germline, CDR1 is LNHDA and CDR2 is SQIVND (reference sequence). CDR3 coding DNA: TGTGCCAGTAGTCCCATTGACAGGAGCTCCTACGAGCAGTACTTC. Its protein is CASSPIDRSSYEQYF.

The J gene is TRBJ2-1, the V gene TRBV7-2; TRBD2 is a possible D gene (6 bases). The germline V gene has CDR1 SGHTA and CDR2 FQGNSA. The length of the CDR3 is 14 residues. With 4 bases removed from V and 3 bases from J, the gap between germline ends came to 10 bases. The CDR3 DNA sequence: TGTGCCAGCAGCTCGGGACTTTTCTACAATGAGCAGTTCTTC. The encoded protein is CASSSGLFYNEQFF.

This clone turned up a few times. The chain employs TRBV19 and TRBJ2-2; TRBD2 aligns across 7 bases. The CDR3 has 17 residues. Per the germline V gene, CDR1 is LNHDA and CDR2 is SQIVND (reference sequence). The V and J ends lost 3 bases and 0 bases, in that order; junction bases with no gene match: 7. CDR3 nucleotide sequence: TGTGCCAGTAGTATCGTAAGGGGACTATCGAACACCGGGGAGCTGTTTTTT. Its translation: CASSIVRGLSNTGELFF.

The gene calls are TRBV7-9 and TRBJ1-2, with a weak D call TRBD1 (5 bases). Trimming removed 3 bases at V and 9 bases at J, with 20 bases between. CDR1 and CDR2 from the germline V gene are SEHNR and FQNEAQ (reference sequence). The CDR3 runs to 15 residues. CDR3 in amino acids: CASSLLGGVAYRYTF. DNA for the CDR3: TGTGCCAGCAGCTTGCTGGGGGGAGTTGCATATCGCTACACCTTC. The complete variable domain, with remaining parts taken from reference TRBV7-9 and TRBJ1-2, reads DTGVSQNPRHKITKRGQNVTFRCDPISEHNRLYWYRQTLGQGPEFLTYFQNEAQLEKSRLLSDRFSAERPKGSFSTLEIQRTEQGDSAMYLCASSLLGGVAYRYTFGSGTRLTVV.

The CDR3 reads CASSRVGQSPYEQYF. The CDR3 DNA reads as TGTGCCAGCAGTCGCGTTGGACAGTCCCCCTACGAGCAGTACTTC. This sequence joins TRBV6-5 and TRBJ2-7; weak D call: TRBD1 (6 bases). The V end lost 5 bases, the J end lost 2 bases, and 16 bases lay between the germline ends. CDR3 length: 15 amino acids. CDR1 is MNHEY, CDR2 SVGAGI, per germline.

This sequence joins TRBV28 and TRBJ1-2; tentative D call: TRBD1 (6 bases). Trimming took off 3 bases at V and 4 bases at J, with 12 bases between the two ends. Germline values: CDR1 MDHEN, CDR2 SYDVKM. The CDR3 is 14 amino acids. The CDR3 sequence: CASSLAGAIYGYTF. As DNA, the CDR3 is TGTGCCAGCAGTTTGGCAGGGGCAATCTATGGCTACACCTTC.

The chain couples TRBV7-2 to TRBJ2-7, with TRBD2 matching 13 bases. The trim removed 2 bases at V and 7 bases at J, leaving 5 bases unmatched. Germline V gene lookup returns CDR1 SGHTA and CDR2 FQGNSA. The CDR3 contains 15 residues. CDR3 region: CASSLTSGRVGEQYF. The CDR3 DNA reads as TGTGCCAGCAGCTTAACTAGCGGGAGGGTCGGGGAGCAGTACTTC. The entire variable domain, with the rest obtained from reference TRBV7-2 and TRBJ2-7, is as follows: GAGVSQSPSNKVTEKGKDVELRCDPISGHTALYWYRQSLGQGLEFLIYFQGNSAPDKSGLPSDRFSAERTGGSVSTLTIQRTQQEDSAVYLCASSLTSGRVGEQYFGPGTRLTVT.

In its sample, this clone was seen a few times. The chain recombines TRBV7-2 with TRBJ2-3, with 13 bases lining up with TRBD2. The CDR3 sequence is 16 residues long. Germline CDR1 is SGHTA and CDR2 is FQGNSA. With V trimmed by 2 bases and J by 6 bases, 5 bases remained unmatched. CDR3 sequence: CASSLWTSGGGDTQYF. CDR3 nucleotide sequence: TGTGCCAGCAGCTTATGGACTAGCGGGGGTGGGGATACGCAGTATTTT. Full variable domain (rest looked up from reference TRBV7-2 and TRBJ2-3): GAGVSQSPSNKVTEKGKDVELRCDPISGHTALYWYRQSLGQGLEFLIYFQGNSAPDKSGLPSDRFSAERTGGSVSTLTIQRTQQEDSAVYLCASSLWTSGGGDTQYFGPGTRLTVL.

V usage is TRBV29-1 and J usage is TRBJ2-7; the match to TRBD1 covers 9 bases. The CDR3 has 11 residues. V dropped 7 bases and J dropped 6; count of bases not matched to a gene: 4. Per the germline V gene, CDR1 is SQVTM and CDR2 is ANQGSEA. CDR3 in DNA: TGCAGCGGAGGACAGGGGAGCGAGCAGTACTTC. Translating it yields CSGGQGSEQYF.